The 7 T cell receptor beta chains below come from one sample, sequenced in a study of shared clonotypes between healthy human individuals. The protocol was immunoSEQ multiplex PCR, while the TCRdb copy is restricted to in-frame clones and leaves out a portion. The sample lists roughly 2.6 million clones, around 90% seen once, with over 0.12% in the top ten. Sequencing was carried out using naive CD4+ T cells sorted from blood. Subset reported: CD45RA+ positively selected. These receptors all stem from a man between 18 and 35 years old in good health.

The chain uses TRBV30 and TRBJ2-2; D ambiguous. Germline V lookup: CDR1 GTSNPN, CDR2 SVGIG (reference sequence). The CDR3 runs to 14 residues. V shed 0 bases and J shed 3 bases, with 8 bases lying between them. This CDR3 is CAWSVDIYTGELFF. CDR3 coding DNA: TGTGCCTGGAGTGTAGACATCTACACCGGGGAGCTGTTTTTT.

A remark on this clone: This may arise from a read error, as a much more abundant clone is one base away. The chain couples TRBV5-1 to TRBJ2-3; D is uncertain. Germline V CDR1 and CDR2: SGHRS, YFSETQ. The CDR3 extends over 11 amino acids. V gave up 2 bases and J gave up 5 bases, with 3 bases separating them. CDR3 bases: TGCGCCAGCAGCTTCAGAGATACGCAGTATTTT. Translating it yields CASSFRDTQYF.

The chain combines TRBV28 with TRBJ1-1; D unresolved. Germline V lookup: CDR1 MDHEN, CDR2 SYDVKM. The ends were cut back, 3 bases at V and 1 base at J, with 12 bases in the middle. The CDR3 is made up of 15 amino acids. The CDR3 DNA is TGTGCCAGCAGTTTGATACGTCTGGGGAACACTGAAGCTTTCTTT. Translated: CASSLIRLGNTEAFF. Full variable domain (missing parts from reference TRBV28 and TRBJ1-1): DVKVTQSSRYLVKRTGEKVFLECVQDMDHENMFWYRQDPGLGLRLIYFSYDVKMKEKGDIPEGYSVSREKKERFSLILESASTNQTSMYLCASSLIRLGNTEAFFGQGTRLTVV.

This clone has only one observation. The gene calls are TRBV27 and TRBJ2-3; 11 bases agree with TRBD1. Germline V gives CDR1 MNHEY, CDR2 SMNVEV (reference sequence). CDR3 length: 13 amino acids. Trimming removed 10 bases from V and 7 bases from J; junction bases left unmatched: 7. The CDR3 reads CATRTGGVYTQYF. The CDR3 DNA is TGTGCCACCCGGACAGGGGGCGTCTATACGCAGTATTTT.

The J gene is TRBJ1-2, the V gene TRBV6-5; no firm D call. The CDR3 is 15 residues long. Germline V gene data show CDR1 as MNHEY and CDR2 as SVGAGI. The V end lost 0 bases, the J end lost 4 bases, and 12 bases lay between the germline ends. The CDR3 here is CASSYSTSAAYGYTF. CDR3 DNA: TGTGCCAGCAGTTACTCGACCAGTGCAGCCTATGGCTACACCTTC.

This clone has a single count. In nucleotides, the CDR3 is TGTGCCAGCAGCGTTTTGGACGGGGGGCCCTACAATGAGCAGTTCTTC. As protein: CASSVLDGGPYNEQFF. V is TRBV9 and J is TRBJ2-1; tentative D call: TRBD2 (7 bases). Per germline, CDR1 SGDLS and CDR2 YYNGEE. This CDR3 has 16 amino acids. Trimming removed 2 bases at V and 2 bases at J, with 14 bases between.

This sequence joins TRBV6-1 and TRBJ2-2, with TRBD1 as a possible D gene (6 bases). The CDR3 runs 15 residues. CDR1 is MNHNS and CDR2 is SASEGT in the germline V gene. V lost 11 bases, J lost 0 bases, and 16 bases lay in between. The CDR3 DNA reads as TGTGCCTCGTCTGGACAGTTACCGAACACCGGGGAGCTGTTTTTT. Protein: CASSGQLPNTGELFF.